Below are 26 T cell receptor beta chains sequenced from a single sample in a study of blood T cell repertoires in COVID-19. TCRdb's table, derived via immunoSEQ multiplex PCR, lists solely in-frame clones and lacks some. The table includes 160,000 or so clones, roughly nine tenths detected once. Sequencing was done on a sample of peripheral blood. The receptor source for this set is a woman aged 70-85 years with acute or convalescent COVID-19.

This clone was seen a single time. The chain joins TRBV21-1 to TRBJ2-2; TRBD2, the table's D call, was not compared with the DNA. TRBV21-1 is described as a pseudogene. There are 19 residues in the CDR3. Here the CDR3 DNA reads TGTGCCAGCAGCAAAGCCGGTTTTGCTGCGGGGGGAAACACCGGGGAGCTGTTTTTT. Translated, it gives CASSKAGFAAGGNTGELFF.

V is TRBV6-5 and J is TRBJ2-5; a weak D match, TRBD1 (6 bases). V was cut by 6 bases and J by 5 bases, with 13 bases left in between. The CDR3 has 13 residues. From germline, CDR1 is MNHEY and CDR2 SVGAGI. The CDR3 sequence is CASSTGNGETQYF. In DNA form, the CDR3 reads TGTGCCAGCAGCACAGGGAATGGGGAGACCCAGTACTTC.

The CDR3 region is CASSRGGLNQPQHF. The CDR3 coding sequence is TGTGCCAGCAGCCGGGGGGGCCTCAATCAGCCCCAGCATTTT. V usage is TRBV3-1 (or the pseudogene TRBV3-2) and J usage is TRBJ1-5; weak D call: TRBD1 (6 bases). The CDR3 sequence is 14 residues long. Germline lookup yields CDR1 LGHDT and CDR2 YNNKEL (reference sequence). With 4 bases removed from V and 3 bases from J, the gap between germline ends came to 10 bases.

The chain joins TRBV6-1 to TRBJ1-5; 7 nucleotides match TRBD1. V lost 6 bases and J lost 5; bases outside the gene matches: 7. Germline assignment: CDR1 MNHNS and CDR2 SASEGT. The CDR3 is 14 amino acids. The CDR3 sequence is CASRDRVGDQPQHF. In nucleotides, the CDR3 is TGTGCCAGCAGAGACAGGGTCGGAGATCAGCCCCAGCATTTT.

The rearrangement uses TRBV10-2 and TRBJ2-2; weak D call: TRBD1 (7 bases). This CDR3 comprises 15 residues. Trimming shortened V by 7 bases and J by 4 bases, and 16 bases separated the two germline ends. Germline loops: CDR1 WSHSY, CDR2 SAAADI. CDR3 protein: CASTLGTAGTGELFF. The CDR3 coding sequence is TGCGCCAGCACTCTCGGGACAGCGGGCACCGGGGAGCTGTTTTTT.

The gene calls are TRBV19 and TRBJ2-1; 11 bases align to TRBD1. In germline, CDR1 is LNHDA, CDR2 SQIVND (reference sequence). CDR3 size: 15 residues. The junction had 16 bases not matched to a gene; V was cut back by 7 bases and J by 14 bases. The CDR3 sequence is CASTHTGGQGVLEFF. The CDR3 DNA reads TGTGCCAGTACTCACACCGGGGGACAGGGGGTGTTGGAGTTCTTC. The whole variable domain, filled in from reference TRBV19 and TRBJ2-1, reads DGGITQSPKYLFRKEGQNVTLSCEQNLNHDAMYWYRQDPGQGLRLIYYSQIVNDFQKGDIAEGYSVSREKKESFPLTVTSAQKNPTAFYLCASTHTGGQGVLEFFGPGTRLTVL.

The chain employs TRBV28 and TRBJ1-5, with 7 bases lining up with TRBD1. There are 16 residues in the CDR3. After removal of 4 bases from V and 11 bases from J, the junction contained 17 bases not matched to a gene. The germline CDR1 and CDR2 sequences are MDHEN and SYDVKM. The CDR3 DNA is TGTGCCAGCAGTTCCTCCTACCGGGGACAGCATGCGGCCCAGCATTTT. This translates into CASSSSYRGQHAAQHF. The full variable domain, completed using reference TRBV28 and TRBJ1-5, is DVKVTQSSRYLVKRTGEKVFLECVQDMDHENMFWYRQDPGLGLRLIYFSYDVKMKEKGDIPEGYSVSREKKERFSLILESASTNQTSMYLCASSSSYRGQHAAQHFGDGTRLSIL.

This chain joins TRBV19 and TRBJ2-2; 10 positions match TRBD1. Germline V gives CDR1 LNHDA, CDR2 SQIVND (reference sequence). The CDR3 runs 18 residues. Trimming at V came to 3 bases and at J to 4 bases, leaving 11 bases not matched to a gene. CDR3 nucleotide sequence: TGTGCCAGTAGTATCACCGTCGGACAGGGGGTTATCACCGGGGAGCTGTTTTTT. This encodes CASSITVGQGVITGELFF.

The genes are TRBV6-5 and TRBJ2-7; a weak D match, TRBD1 (6 bases). Trimming took off 4 bases at V and 0 bases at J, with 10 bases between the two ends. The CDR3 extends over 14 amino acids. Germline values: CDR1 MNHEY, CDR2 SVGAGI. The CDR3 protein is CASSSGTHSYEQYF. The DNA for the CDR3 is TGTGCCAGCAGTTCCGGGACACACTCCTACGAGCAGTACTTC.

The chain joins TRBV3-1 (or the pseudogene TRBV3-2) to TRBJ1-3; the D is unclear. Trimming cost V 0 bases and J 2 bases, with 5 bases left between them. The CDR3 is 14 amino acids. CDR1 and CDR2 (germline): LGHDT, YNNKEL (reference sequence). The chain's CDR3 is CASSQEGAGNTIYF. In DNA form, the CDR3 reads TGTGCCAGCAGCCAAGAGGGAGCTGGAAACACCATATATTTT.

The chain carries TRBV15 and TRBJ1-5; 8 bases are shared with TRBD1. This CDR3 has 16 residues. V gave up 4 bases and J gave up 0 bases; unmatched junction bases: 5. Germline CDR1 LNHNV, CDR2 YYDKDF (reference sequence). The DNA of the CDR3 is TGTGCCACCAGCAAGGACAGGGCGAATAGCAATCAGCCCCAGCATTTT. Residues: CATSKDRANSNQPQHF. Variable domain in full (rest from reference TRBV15 and TRBJ1-5): DAMVIQNPRYQVTQFGKPVTLSCSQTLNHNVMYWYQQKSSQAPKLLFHYYDKDFNNEADTPDNFQSRRPNTSFCFLDIRSPGLGDTAMYLCATSKDRANSNQPQHFGDGTRLSIL.

The chain combines TRBV2 with TRBJ2-2; a possible D gene is TRBD1 (6 bases). Germline V CDR1 and CDR2: SNHLY, FYNNEI. Trimming took 7 bases from V and 2 from J, leaving 14 bases between them. CDR3 length: 15 amino acids. The CDR3 protein is CASTNAGVNTGELFF. In DNA form, the CDR3 reads TGTGCCAGCACTAACGCAGGGGTCAACACCGGGGAGCTGTTTTTT.

This chain uses TRBV1 with TRBJ2-3; the D call TRBD2 from the table was never checked on the DNA. TRBV1 is deemed a pseudogene. The CDR3 runs to 12 residues. Here the CDR3 DNA reads TGCACCAGCAGGACTAGCACAGATACGCAGTATTTT. Its translation: CTSRTSTDTQYF.

CDR3 sequence (DNA): TGTGCCTGGGAAGTGGACAGAATGAACACTGAAGCTTTCTTT. This sequence encodes CAWEVDRMNTEAFF. The gene calls are TRBV30 and TRBJ1-1, with D perhaps TRBD1 (6 bases). Germline CDR1 reads GTSNPN; CDR2 reads SVGIG (reference sequence). Trimming pared 5 bases from V and 0 bases from J, leaving 13 bases between. There are 14 residues in the CDR3.

This clone has a single count. The chain carries TRBV19 and TRBJ1-2; D perhaps matches TRBD1 (5 bases). V shed 2 bases and J shed 8 bases, with 24 bases lying between them. The V gene's germline CDR1 is LNHDA and CDR2 SQIVND (reference sequence). The CDR3 has 17 amino acids. CDR3 protein: CASSITGSGGGAGGYTF. In DNA, the CDR3 is TGTGCCAGTAGTATAACCGGATCGGGGGGAGGGGCCGGCGGCTACACCTTC.

This clone was detected once. The gene calls are TRBV6-1 and TRBJ1-1; D is possibly TRBD1 (5 bases). V shed 4 bases and J shed 4 bases, with 22 bases lying between them. The CDR3 covers 17 residues. Germline CDR1 MNHNS, CDR2 SASEGT. The CDR3 loop is CASSAGFVTGRGTEAFF. In nucleotides, the CDR3 is TGTGCCAGCAGTGCCGGTTTTGTTACAGGAAGGGGCACTGAAGCTTTCTTT.

This chain connects TRBV2 to TRBJ1-5; D uncertain. V gave up 6 bases and J gave up 0 bases, with 9 bases separating them. This CDR3 contains 14 residues. Looked up from germline, CDR1 is SNHLY and CDR2 is FYNNEI. CDR3 sequence reads: CASSDQYSNQPQHF. CDR3 sequence (DNA): TGTGCCAGCAGCGATCAGTATAGCAATCAGCCCCAGCATTTT.

This chain connects TRBV6-1 to TRBJ1-2, with D unclear. The ends were cut back, 0 bases at V and 0 bases at J, with 11 bases in the middle. Germline V gene data show CDR1 as MNHNS and CDR2 as SASEGT. The CDR3 contains 16 residues. The CDR3 nucleotides are TGTGCCAGCAGTGAAGCGCTTGGCAGTTCTAACTATGGCTACACCTTC. Translation: CASSEALGSSNYGYTF.

The chain employs TRBV29-1 and TRBJ2-1; the D is unclear. Germline V gene sequence: CDR1 SQVTM, CDR2 ANQGSEA. The V end lost 2 bases, the J end lost 5 bases, and 7 bases lay between the germline ends. The CDR3 consists of 12 residues. CDR3 in amino acids: CSVERRDNEQFF. Here the CDR3 DNA reads TGCAGCGTTGAACGTCGAGACAATGAGCAGTTCTTC.

The rearrangement uses TRBV6-5 and TRBJ2-7, with TRBD1 matching 7 bases. Germline CDR1 MNHEY, CDR2 SVGAGI. The CDR3 consists of 11 residues. Trimming removed 6 bases from V and 5 bases from J; junction bases left unmatched: 1. CDR3 amino acids: CASSRGNEQYV. The CDR3, as DNA: TGTGCCAGCAGCAGGGGGAACGAGCAGTACGTC.

The rearrangement links TRBV4-3 to TRBJ1-4; D ambiguous. Germline CDR1 is LGHNA and CDR2 is YSLEER. Trimming stripped 4 bases from V and 5 bases from J, with 11 bases between. The CDR3 consists of 14 residues. The CDR3 reads CASSPSGENEKLFF. CDR3 sequence (DNA): TGCGCCAGCAGCCCCAGCGGAGAGAATGAAAAACTGTTTTTT.

This chain joins TRBV3-1 (or the pseudogene TRBV3-2) and TRBJ1-3, with D perhaps matching TRBD1 (5 bases). Germline CDR1 reads LGHDT; CDR2 reads YNNKEL (reference sequence). V was shortened by 8 bases and J by 0 bases, with 11 bases between the two germline ends. The CDR3 extends over 14 amino acids. The CDR3 coding sequence is TGTGCCAGCCGCCCCAGGGCCTCTGGAAACACCATATATTTT. Translation gives CASRPRASGNTIYF.

The V gene is TRBV18, the J gene TRBJ1-2; a possible D gene is TRBD1 (6 bases). Germline V CDR1 and CDR2: KGHSH, LQKENI. Trimming shortened V by 5 bases and J by 5 bases, and 15 bases separated the two germline ends. This CDR3 contains 14 residues. This CDR3 reads CASSRTDSRYGYTF. CDR3 in DNA: TGTGCCAGCTCAAGAACGGACAGTCGGTATGGCTACACCTTC.

V and J are TRBV6-5 and TRBJ1-1, with 8 positions matching TRBD1. Germline trimming cut 4 bases from V and 4 bases from J; bases unmatched to any gene: 5. The CDR3 has 14 amino acids. Germline V gene sequence: CDR1 MNHEY, CDR2 SVGAGI. CDR3 sequence (DNA): TGTGCCAGCAGTTCGACAGGGGATATCACTGAAGCTTTCTTT. This codes for CASSSTGDITEAFF.

The chain has TRBV18 and TRBJ2-7, with TRBD1 matching 7 bases. With 5 bases clipped from V and 4 bases from J, the junction kept 5 bases outside the gene matches. This CDR3 region has 13 residues. Per the germline V gene, CDR1 is KGHSH and CDR2 is LQKENI. CDR3 sequence reads: CASSTDRSYEQYF. In DNA, the CDR3 is TGTGCCAGCTCAACGGACAGGTCATACGAGCAGTACTTC. The full variable domain, rest sourced from reference TRBV18 and TRBJ2-7, is NAGVMQNPRHLVRRRGQEARLRCSPMKGHSHVYWYRQLPEEGLKFMVYLQKENIIDESGMPKERFSAEFPKEGPSILRIQQVVRGDSAAYFCASSTDRSYEQYFGPGTRLTVT.

V gene TRBV19 combines with J gene TRBJ1-2; no reliable D call. V was trimmed by 3 bases and J by 7 bases, leaving 12 bases between them. CDR3 size: 13 residues. The germline V gene has CDR1 LNHDA and CDR2 SQIVND (reference sequence). Here the CDR3 DNA reads TGTGCCAGTAGTATTCGGGGAGAGATTGGCTACACCTTC. This sequence encodes CASSIRGEIGYTF.